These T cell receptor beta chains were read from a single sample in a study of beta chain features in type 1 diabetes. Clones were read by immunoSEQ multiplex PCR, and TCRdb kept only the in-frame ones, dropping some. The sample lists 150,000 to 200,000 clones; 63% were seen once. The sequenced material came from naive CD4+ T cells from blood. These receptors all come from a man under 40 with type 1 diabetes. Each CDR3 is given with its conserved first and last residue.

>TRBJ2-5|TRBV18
CASSPKDRQETQYF
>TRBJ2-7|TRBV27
CASRKDPYEQYF
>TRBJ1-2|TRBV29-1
CSVEGGDGYTF
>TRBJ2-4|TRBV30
CAWRALLAKNIQYF
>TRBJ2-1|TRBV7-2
CASRRAADNEQFF
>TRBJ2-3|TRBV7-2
CASSLGRLAGGLGTDTQYF
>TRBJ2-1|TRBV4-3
CASSQEAGTPYNEQFF
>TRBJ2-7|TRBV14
CASSQVRGQEQYF
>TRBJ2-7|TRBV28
CASTPTGQVYEQYF
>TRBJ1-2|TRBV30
CAWSHRGGNYGYTF
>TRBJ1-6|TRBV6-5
CASSYAGAVNSPLHF
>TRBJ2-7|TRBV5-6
CASSEDSSYEQYF
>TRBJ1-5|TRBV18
CASSPTQGSGQPQHF
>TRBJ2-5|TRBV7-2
CASSLVRTVETQYF
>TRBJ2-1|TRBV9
CASSVEAARNEQFF
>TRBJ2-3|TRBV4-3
CASSQDQGVGASTDTQYF
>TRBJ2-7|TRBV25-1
CASSERVGAGEYF
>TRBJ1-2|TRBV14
CASSHSLGGYGYTF
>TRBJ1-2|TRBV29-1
CSVEQGHGYTF
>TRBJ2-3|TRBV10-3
CAISGSLTGGLADTQYF
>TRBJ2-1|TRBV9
CASSPPGVSSYNEQFF
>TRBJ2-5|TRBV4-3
CASSHPKGWETQYF
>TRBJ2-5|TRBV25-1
CASSEPHRQETQYF
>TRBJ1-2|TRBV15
CATSRITEAYGYTF
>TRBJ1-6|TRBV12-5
CASGSADPLHF
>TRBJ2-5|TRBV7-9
CASSFGAGADVETQYF
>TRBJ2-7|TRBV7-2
CASSLGHSSSYEQYF
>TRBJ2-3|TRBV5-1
CASSLTTGGGTDTQYF
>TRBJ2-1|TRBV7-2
CASSLPGNEQFF
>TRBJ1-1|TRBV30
CAWTIAGGTEAFF
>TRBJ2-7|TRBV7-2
CASSASWEQYF
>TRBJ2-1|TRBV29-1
CSVEGQYNEQFF
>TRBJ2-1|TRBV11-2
CASSGGTAHNEQFF
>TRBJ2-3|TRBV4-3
CASSQEAEVRGAQYF
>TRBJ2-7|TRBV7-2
CASSLATGVNEQYF
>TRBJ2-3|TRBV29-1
CSVGPGASDTQYF
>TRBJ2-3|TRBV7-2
CASSTSRENTQYF
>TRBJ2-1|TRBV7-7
CASSPTRGGVNEQFF
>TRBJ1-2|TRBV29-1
CSAPRTSYGYTF
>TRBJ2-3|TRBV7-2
CASSLAGGTDTQYF
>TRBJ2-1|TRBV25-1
CASSRTGWGNEQFF
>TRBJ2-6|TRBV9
CASSVAGPTRHSGANVLTF
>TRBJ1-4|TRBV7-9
CASSLNQGWLFF
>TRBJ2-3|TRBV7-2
CASSVSVGTDTQYF
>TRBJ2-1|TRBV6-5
CASSYRDSRNEQFF
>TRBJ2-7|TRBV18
CASSQGHEQYF
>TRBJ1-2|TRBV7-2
CASSLEQSNYGYTF
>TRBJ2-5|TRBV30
CAWSLTSGETQYF
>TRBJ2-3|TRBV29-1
CSVIRVQGRADTQYF
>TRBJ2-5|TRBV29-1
CSVGKAVQETQYF
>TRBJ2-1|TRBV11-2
CASSLVRDPSYNEQFF
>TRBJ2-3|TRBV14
CASSQGTGEKRDTQYF
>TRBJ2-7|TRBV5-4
CASSRLEPYEQYF